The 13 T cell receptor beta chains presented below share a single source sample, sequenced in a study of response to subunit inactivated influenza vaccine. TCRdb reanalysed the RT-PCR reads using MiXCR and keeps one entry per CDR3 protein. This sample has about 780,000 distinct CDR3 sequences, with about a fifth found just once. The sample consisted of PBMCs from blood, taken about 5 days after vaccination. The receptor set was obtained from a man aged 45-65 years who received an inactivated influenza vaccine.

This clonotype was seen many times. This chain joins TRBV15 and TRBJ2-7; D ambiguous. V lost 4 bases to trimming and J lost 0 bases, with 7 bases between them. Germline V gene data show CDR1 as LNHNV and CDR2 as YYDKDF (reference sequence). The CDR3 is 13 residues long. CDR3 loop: CATSKAVSYEQYF. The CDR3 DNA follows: TGTGCCACCAGCAAGGCAGTCTCCTACGAGCAGTACTTC.

CDR3 in DNA: TGCAGTGCTAGAGATTTTAGAGTCGGCAGCCAAGAGACCCAGTACTTC. Its translation: CSARDFRVGSQETQYF. The V call is TRBV20-1, the J call TRBJ2-5; D is uncertain. V lost 0 bases to trimming and J lost 1 base, with 15 bases between them. Germline loops: CDR1 DFQATT, CDR2 SNEGSKA (reference sequence). This CDR3 is 16 amino acids long.

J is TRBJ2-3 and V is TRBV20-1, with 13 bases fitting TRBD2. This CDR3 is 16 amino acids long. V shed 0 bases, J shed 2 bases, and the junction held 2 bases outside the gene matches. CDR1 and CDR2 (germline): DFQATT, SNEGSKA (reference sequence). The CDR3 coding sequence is TGCAGTGCTAGAGAGGGACTAGCGGGGTCCACAGATACGCAGTATTTT. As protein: CSAREGLAGSTDTQYF.

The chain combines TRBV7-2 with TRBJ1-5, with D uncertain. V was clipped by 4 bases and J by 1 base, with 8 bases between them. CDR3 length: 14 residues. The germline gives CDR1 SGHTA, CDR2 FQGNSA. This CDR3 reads CASSSGASNQPQHF. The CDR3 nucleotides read TGTGCCAGCAGCTCAGGCGCGAGCAATCAGCCCCAGCATTTT.

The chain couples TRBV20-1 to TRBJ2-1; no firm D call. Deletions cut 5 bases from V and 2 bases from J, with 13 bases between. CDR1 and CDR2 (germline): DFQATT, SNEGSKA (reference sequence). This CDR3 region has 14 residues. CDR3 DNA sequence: TGCAGTGCTTACGACTCCCGCACCTACAATGAGCAGTTCTTC. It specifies CSAYDSRTYNEQFF.

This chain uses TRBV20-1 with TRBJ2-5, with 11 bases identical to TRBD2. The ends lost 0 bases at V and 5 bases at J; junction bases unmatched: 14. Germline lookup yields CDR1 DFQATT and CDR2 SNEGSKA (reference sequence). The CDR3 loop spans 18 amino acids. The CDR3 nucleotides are TGCAGTGCTAGAGATCCGATCGTCCGACTAGCGGGAATGGAGACCCAGTACTTC. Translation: CSARDPIVRLAGMETQYF.

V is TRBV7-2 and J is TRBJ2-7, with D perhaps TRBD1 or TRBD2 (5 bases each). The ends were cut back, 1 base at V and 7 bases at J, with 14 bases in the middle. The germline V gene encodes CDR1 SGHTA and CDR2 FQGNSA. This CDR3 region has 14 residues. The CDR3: CASSLGDVGGEQYF. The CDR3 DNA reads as TGTGCCAGCAGCTTAGGGGATGTTGGGGGAGAGCAGTACTTC.

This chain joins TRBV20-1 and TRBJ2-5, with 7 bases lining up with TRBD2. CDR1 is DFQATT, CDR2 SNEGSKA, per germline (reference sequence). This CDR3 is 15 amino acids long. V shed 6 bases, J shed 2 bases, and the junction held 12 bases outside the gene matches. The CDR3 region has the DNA TGCAGTGCAATGGGACTACCGGAAACACAAGAGACCCAGTACTTC. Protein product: CSAMGLPETQETQYF.

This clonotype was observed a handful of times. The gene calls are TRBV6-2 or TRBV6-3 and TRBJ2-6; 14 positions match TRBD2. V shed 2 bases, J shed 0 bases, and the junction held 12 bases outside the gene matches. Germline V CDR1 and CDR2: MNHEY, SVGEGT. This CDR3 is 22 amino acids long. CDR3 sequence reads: CASSYPGTSGGTWISGANVLTF. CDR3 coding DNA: TGTGCCAGCAGTTACCCTGGGACTAGCGGGGGCACTTGGATCTCTGGGGCCAACGTCCTGACTTTC.

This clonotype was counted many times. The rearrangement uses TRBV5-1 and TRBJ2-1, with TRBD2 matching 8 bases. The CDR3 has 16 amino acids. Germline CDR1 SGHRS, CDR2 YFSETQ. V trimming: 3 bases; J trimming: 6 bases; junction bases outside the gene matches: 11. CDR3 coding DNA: TGCGCCAGCAGCTCCTTGGTATCGGGGGGGAGCAATGAGCAGTTCTTC. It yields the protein CASSSLVSGGSNEQFF.

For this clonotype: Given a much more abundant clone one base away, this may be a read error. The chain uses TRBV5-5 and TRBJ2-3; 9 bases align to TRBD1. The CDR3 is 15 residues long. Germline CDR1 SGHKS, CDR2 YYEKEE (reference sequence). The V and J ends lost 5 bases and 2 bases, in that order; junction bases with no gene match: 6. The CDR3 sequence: CASRPGQGNTDTQYF. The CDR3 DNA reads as TGTGCCAGCAGACCGGGACAGGGTAACACAGATACGCAGTATTTT.

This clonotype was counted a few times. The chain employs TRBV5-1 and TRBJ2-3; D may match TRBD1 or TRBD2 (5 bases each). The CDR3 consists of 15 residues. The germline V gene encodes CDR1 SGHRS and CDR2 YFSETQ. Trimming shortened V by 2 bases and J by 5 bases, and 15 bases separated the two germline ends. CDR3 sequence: CASSLARAGGDTQYF. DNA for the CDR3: TGCGCCAGCAGCTTAGCCAGGGCTGGGGGAGATACGCAGTATTTT.

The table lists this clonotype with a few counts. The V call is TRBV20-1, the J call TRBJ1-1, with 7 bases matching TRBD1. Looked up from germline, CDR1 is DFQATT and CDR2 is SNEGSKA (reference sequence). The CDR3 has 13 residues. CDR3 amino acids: CRFVGTENTEAFF. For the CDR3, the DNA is TGCAGATTCGTAGGGACAGAGAACACTGAAGCTTTCTTT.